The clone carrying this T cell receptor beta chain appeared a few times. The record originates from a study of blood T cells in healthy people across ages. For the second PCR, which ran for about 7 to 11 cycles, a sample-barcoded 5' primer and a J-beta primer mix were used. TCRdb reprocessed the 5' RACE reads via MiXCR and lists one record per CDR3 protein. This sample has about 1,400,000 distinct CDR3 sequences, with approximately 40% found just once. The CDR3 runs 13 residues. CDR1 LNHNV and CDR2 YYDKDF come from the germline V gene (reference sequence). The sequence was collected from a woman aged 18-29 years in good health. The sequenced sample was blood. This chain uses TRBV15 with TRBJ2-4; 8 bases are shared with TRBD1. The J call could be wrong; TRBJ2-7 is a better fit for the DNA end. The CDR3 region has the DNA TGTGCCACCAGTGAGACAGGGGTGGACGAGCAGTACTTC. Its translation: CATSETGVDEQYF.